This T cell receptor beta chain derives from a study of blood T cell repertoires in COVID-19. Study-level background: Collection of acute and convalescent COVID-19 samples took place in the United States, Italy and Spain. PBMCs, B-cell-depleted T cells, or T cells provided the cDNA or gDNA that made up the material.

The V and J ends lost 3 bases and 5 bases, in that order; junction bases with no gene match: 2. This CDR3 region has 15 residues. Germline V gene sequence: CDR1 SGHRS, CDR2 YFSETQ. In the source study's methods: The authors estimated nucleated cell counts from reference gene primer amplification. Clones were sequenced by immunoSEQ multiplex PCR, and TCRdb holds only the in-frame ones, with some missing. V, J and clone size are taken as reported in that table, and D and trimming were inferred from the DNA itself. The profile covers around 110,000 clones, with approximately 90% appearing a single time and 1.8% taken by the ten largest.

The sample was peripheral blood. The rearrangement uses TRBV5-1 and TRBJ2-1; TRBD2 matches 13 bases. This TCR was recovered from a human donor with active COVID-19. The donor label of this sample is uncertain. The CDR3 nucleotides read TGCGCCAGCAGCTGGACTAGCGGGGGCCACAATGAGCAGTTCTTC. This translates into CASSWTSGGHNEQFF.